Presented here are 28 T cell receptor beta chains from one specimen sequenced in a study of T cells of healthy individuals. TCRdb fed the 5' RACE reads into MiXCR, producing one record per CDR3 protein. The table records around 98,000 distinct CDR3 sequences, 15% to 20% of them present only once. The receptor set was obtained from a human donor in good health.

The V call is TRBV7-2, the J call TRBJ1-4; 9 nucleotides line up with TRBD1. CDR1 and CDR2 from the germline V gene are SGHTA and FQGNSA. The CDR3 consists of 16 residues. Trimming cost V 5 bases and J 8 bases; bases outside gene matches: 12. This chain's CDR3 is CASSRDSQGAAEKLFF. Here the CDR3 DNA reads TGTGCCAGCAGCCGCGACTCACAGGGGGCCGCCGAAAAACTGTTTTTT.

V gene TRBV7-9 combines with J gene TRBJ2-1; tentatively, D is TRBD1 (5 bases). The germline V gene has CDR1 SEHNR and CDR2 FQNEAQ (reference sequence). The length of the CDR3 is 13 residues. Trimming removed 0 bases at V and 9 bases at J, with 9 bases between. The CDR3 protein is CASSLAQGSEQFF. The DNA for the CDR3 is TGTGCCAGCAGCTTAGCGCAGGGAAGTGAGCAGTTCTTC.

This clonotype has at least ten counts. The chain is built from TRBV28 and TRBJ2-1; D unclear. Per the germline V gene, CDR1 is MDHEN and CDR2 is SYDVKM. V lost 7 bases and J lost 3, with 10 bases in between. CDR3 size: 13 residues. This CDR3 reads CASKMDNYNEQFF. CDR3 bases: TGTGCCAGCAAGATGGATAACTACAATGAGCAGTTCTTC.

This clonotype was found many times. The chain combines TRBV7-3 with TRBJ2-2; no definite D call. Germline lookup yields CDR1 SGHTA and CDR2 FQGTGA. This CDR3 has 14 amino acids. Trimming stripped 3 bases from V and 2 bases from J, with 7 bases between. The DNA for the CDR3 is TGTGCCAGCAGCTTTATGTCCAACACCGGGGAGCTGTTTTTT. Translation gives CASSFMSNTGELFF.

CDR3 protein: CASSQDRTGAISGANVLTF. The CDR3 nucleotides are TGTGCCAGCAGCCAAGACCGGACAGGGGCTATCTCTGGGGCCAACGTCCTGACTTTC. The chain recombines TRBV3-1 with TRBJ2-6; the match to TRBD1 covers 9 bases. Germline-derived CDR1 and CDR2 are LGHDT and YNNKEL (reference sequence). Trimming removed 0 bases from V and 0 bases from J; junction bases left unmatched: 6. The CDR3 has 19 residues.

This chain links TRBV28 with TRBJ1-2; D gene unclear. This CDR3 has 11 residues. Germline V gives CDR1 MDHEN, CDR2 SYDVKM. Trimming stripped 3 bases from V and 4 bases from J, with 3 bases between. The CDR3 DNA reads TGTGCCAGCAGTTTCCCCTATGGCTACACCTTC. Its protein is CASSFPYGYTF.

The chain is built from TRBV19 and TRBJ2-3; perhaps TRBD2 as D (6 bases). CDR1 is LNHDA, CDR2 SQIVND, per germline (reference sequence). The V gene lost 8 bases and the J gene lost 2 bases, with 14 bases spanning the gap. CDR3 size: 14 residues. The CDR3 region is CASAPGLYTDTQYF. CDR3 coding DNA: TGTGCCAGTGCACCGGGACTTTACACAGATACGCAGTATTTT.

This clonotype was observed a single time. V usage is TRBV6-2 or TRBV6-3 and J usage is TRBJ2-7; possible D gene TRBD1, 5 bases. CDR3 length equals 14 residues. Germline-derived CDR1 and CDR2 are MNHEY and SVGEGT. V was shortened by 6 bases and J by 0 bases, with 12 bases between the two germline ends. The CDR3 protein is CASRRQLLSYEQYF. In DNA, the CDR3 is TGTGCCAGCAGAAGACAGCTACTCTCCTACGAGCAGTACTTC.

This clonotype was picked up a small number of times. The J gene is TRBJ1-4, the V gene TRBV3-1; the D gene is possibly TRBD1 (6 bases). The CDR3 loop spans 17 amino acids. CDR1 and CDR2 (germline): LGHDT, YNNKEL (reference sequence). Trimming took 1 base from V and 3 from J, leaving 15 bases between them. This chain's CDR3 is CASSQGIDRKANEKLFF. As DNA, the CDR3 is TGTGCCAGCAGCCAAGGAATAGACAGGAAAGCTAATGAAAAACTGTTTTTT.

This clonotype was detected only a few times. CDR3 nucleotides: TGTGCCAGCAGCGTGACGGAAGAGACCCAGTACTTC. It is translated as CASSVTEETQYF. The chain is built from TRBV9 and TRBJ2-5; no clear D gene. Germline CDR1 SGDLS, CDR2 YYNGEE. The CDR3 is made up of 12 amino acids. The V and J ends lost 2 bases and 3 bases respectively, with 5 bases between them.

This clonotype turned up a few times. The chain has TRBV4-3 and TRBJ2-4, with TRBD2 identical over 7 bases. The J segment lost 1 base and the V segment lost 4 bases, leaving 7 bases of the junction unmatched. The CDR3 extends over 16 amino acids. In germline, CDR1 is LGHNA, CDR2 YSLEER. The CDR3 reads CASSPRSGGAKNIQYF. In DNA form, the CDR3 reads TGCGCCAGCAGCCCCAGGTCCGGGGGGGCCAAAAACATTCAGTACTTC.

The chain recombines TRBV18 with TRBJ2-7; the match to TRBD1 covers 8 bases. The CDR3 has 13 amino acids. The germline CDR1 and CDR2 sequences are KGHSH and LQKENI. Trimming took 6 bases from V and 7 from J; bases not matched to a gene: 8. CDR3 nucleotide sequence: TGTGCCAGCTCGACAGGGGTCTCGGGGGAGCAGTACTTC. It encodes CASSTGVSGEQYF.

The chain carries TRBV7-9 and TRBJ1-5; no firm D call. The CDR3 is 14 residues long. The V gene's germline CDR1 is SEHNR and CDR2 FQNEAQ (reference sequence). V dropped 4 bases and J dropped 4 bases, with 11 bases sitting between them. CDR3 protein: CASSSERANQPQHF. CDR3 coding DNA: TGTGCCAGCAGCTCAGAGAGGGCTAATCAGCCCCAGCATTTT.

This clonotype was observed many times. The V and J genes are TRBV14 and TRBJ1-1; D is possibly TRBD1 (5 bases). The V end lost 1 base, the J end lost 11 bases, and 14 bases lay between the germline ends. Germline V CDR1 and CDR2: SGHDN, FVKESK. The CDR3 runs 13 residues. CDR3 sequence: CASSQGRARGAFF. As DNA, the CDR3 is TGTGCCAGCAGCCAAGGGAGGGCCCGGGGGGCTTTCTTT.

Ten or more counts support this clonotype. The chain's CDR3 is CASIGGSYNEQFF. In DNA form, the CDR3 reads TGTGCCAGCATTGGGGGCTCCTACAATGAGCAGTTCTTC. The V and J genes are TRBV2 and TRBJ2-1; the D call may be TRBD1 or TRBD2 (5 bases each). Looked up from germline, CDR1 is SNHLY and CDR2 is FYNNEI. The CDR3 has 13 residues. V was pared by 7 bases and J by 0 bases, with 7 bases between.

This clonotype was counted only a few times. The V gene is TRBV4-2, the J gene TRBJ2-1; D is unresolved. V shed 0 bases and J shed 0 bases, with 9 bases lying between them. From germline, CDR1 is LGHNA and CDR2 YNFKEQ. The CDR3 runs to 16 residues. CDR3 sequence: CASSQDGQSSYNEQFF. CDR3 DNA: TGTGCCAGCAGCCAAGATGGGCAGAGCTCCTACAATGAGCAGTTCTTC.

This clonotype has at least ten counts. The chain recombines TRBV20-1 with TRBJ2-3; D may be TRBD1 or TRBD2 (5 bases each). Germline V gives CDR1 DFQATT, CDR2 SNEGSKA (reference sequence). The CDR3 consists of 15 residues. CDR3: CKVDERGRGPDTQYF. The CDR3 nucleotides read TGCAAGGTTGATGAGAGGGGTCGAGGGCCAGATACGCAGTATTTT.

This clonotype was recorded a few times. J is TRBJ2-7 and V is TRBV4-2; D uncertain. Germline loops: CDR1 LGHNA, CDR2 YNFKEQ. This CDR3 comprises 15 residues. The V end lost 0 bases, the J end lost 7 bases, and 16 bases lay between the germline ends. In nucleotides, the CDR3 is TGTGCCAGCAGCCAAGAGGGTGGGATCTTCGAAGAGCAGTACTTC. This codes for CASSQEGGIFEEQYF.

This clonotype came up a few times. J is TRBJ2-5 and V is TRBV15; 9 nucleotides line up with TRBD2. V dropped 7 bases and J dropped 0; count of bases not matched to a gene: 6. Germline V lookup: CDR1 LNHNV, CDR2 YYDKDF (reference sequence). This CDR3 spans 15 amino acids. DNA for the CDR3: TGTGCCACCACATCTAGCGGGACGTACCAAGAGACCCAGTACTTC. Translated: CATTSSGTYQETQYF. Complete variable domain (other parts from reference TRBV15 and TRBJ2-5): DAMVIQNPRYQVTQFGKPVTLSCSQTLNHNVMYWYQQKSSQAPKLLFHYYDKDFNNEADTPDNFQSRRPNTSFCFLDIRSPGLGDTAMYLCATTSSGTYQETQYFGPGTRLLVL.

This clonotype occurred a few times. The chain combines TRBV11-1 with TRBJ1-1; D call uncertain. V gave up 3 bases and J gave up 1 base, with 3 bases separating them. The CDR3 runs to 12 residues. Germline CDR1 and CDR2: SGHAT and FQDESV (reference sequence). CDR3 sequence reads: CASSFQNTEAFF. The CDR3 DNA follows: TGTGCCAGCAGCTTTCAGAACACTGAAGCTTTCTTT.

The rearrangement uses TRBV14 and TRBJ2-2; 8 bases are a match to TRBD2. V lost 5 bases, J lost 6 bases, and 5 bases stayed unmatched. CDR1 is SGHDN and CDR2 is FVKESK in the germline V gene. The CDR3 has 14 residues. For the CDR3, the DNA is TGTGCCAGCAGCTACGCTAGCGGGTCCGGGGAGCTGTTTTTT. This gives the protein CASSYASGSGELFF.

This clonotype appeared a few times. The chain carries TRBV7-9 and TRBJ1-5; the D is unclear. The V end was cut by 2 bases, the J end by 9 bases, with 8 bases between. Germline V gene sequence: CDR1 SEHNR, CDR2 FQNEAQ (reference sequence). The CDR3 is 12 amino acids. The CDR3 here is CASSLWFGPQHF. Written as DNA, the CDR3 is TGTGCCAGCAGCTTATGGTTCGGGCCCCAGCATTTT.

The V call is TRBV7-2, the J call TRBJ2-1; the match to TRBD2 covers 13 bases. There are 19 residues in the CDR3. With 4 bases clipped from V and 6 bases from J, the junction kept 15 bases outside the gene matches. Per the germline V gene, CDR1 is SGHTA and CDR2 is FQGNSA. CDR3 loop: CASSSTPGTSGKMRNEQFF. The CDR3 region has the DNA TGTGCCAGCAGCTCTACTCCCGGGACTAGCGGGAAGATGCGCAATGAGCAGTTCTTC.

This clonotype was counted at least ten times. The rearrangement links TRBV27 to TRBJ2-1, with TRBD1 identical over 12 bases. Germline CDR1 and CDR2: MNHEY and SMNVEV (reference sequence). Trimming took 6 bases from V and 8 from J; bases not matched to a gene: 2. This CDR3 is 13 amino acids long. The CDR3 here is CASSGTGGHEQFF. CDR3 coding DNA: TGTGCCAGCAGCGGGACAGGGGGCCATGAGCAGTTCTTC.

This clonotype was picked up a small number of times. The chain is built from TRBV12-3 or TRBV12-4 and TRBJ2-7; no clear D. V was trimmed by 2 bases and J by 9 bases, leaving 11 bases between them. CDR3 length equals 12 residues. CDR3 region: CASSLWGNGQYF. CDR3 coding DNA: TGTGCCAGCAGTTTATGGGGAAATGGGCAGTACTTC.

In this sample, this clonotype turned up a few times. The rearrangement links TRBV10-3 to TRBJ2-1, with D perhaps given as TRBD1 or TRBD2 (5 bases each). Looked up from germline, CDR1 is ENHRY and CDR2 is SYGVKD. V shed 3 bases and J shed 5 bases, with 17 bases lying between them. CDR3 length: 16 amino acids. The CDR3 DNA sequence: TGTGCCATCAGTGAAAGGACAAATTGGGGGAACAATGAGCAGTTCTTC. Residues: CAISERTNWGNNEQFF.

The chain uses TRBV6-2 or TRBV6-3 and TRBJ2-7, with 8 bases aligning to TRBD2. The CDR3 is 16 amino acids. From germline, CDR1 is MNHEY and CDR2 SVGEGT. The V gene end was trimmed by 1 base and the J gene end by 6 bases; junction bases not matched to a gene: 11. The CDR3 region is CASSYCAGLGACEQYF. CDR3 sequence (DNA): TGTGCCAGCAGTTACTGCGCGGGACTAGGGGCCTGCGAGCAGTACTTC.

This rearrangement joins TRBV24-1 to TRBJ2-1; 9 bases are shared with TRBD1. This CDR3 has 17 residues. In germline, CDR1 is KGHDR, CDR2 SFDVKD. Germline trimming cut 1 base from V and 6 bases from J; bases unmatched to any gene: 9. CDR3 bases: TGTGCCACCAGTGATTTTGCACTGGACAGGGGTGGCAATGAGCAGTTCTTC. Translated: CATSDFALDRGGNEQFF.